This T cell receptor beta chain derives from a study of low-dose radiotherapy and immunotherapy resistance in tumors. Study as a whole: Cohort 1 patients were irradiated with 0.5 Gy fractions every 2 weeks to 6.5 Gy total. Over 26 weeks, cohort 2 got 1 Gy every two weeks, reaching 13 Gy.

There are a few counts of this clonotype. The V gene's germline CDR1 is SGHAT and CDR2 FQNNGV. Losses at the gene ends were 3 bases for V and 9 bases for J; bases not matched to a gene: 17. This CDR3 spans 18 amino acids. TCRs underwent roughly 19 PCR cycles of amplification with a constant-region primer and V-primer adapter. TCRdb reanalysed the reads using MiXCR and keeps one entry per CDR3 protein. The sample has roughly 48,000 distinct CDR3 sequences, roughly 31% seen once. Noted time point: after trial treatment. Treatment indicated: LDRT plus nivolumab, ipilimumab, low-dose cyclophosphamide and aspirin (RACIN trial). All of the donors were given nivolumab, ipilimumab, aspirin, low-dose cyclophosphamide and low-dose radiotherapy as part of RACIN, a single-arm trial.

The sample was PBMCs, taken after low-dose radiotherapy plus immunotherapy. The sequence was collected from a male donor with rectosigmoid adenocarcinoma. J is TRBJ2-5 and V is TRBV11-2; 12 bases are shared with TRBD2. CDR3 bases: TGTGCCAGCAGCTTCGATCCTAGCGGGAGGGCCAGTGGAAGTGCCCAGTACTTC. Translation gives CASSFDPSGRASGSAQYF.